These 12 T cell receptor beta chains share one sample of origin, sequenced in a study of siplizumab effects on memory and regulatory T cells. The assay was immunoSEQ multiplex PCR, and TCRdb's table has in-frame clones only and misses some. Found here are more than 85,000 clones, more than 90% of them singletons; the top ten hold approximately 1.3%. The sequencing input was CD4+ T cells sorted from blood. These TCRs come from a human donor in good health.

The rearrangement links TRBV6-6 to TRBJ2-7; TRBD1 aligns across 7 bases. Germline V gene lookup returns CDR1 MNHNY and CDR2 SVGAGI (reference sequence). The CDR3 extends over 15 amino acids. V shed 0 bases, J shed 2 bases, and the junction held 4 bases outside the gene matches. DNA for the CDR3: TGTGCCAGCAGTTACTCAGTACAGGGGCCCTACGAGCAGTACTTC. It specifies CASSYSVQGPYEQYF.

The V and J genes are TRBV6-1 and TRBJ2-7; weak D call: TRBD1 (5 bases). V dropped 2 bases and J dropped 3 bases, with 11 bases sitting between them. Looked up from germline, CDR1 is MNHNS and CDR2 is SASEGT. The CDR3 sequence is 14 residues long. The CDR3 coding sequence is TGTGCCAGCAGTGAAATAGACAGATTCTACGAGCAGTACTTC. The encoded protein is CASSEIDRFYEQYF.

The V call is TRBV19, the J call TRBJ1-2; D gene ambiguous. Germline V lookup: CDR1 LNHDA, CDR2 SQIVND (reference sequence). V was trimmed by 4 bases and J by 9 bases, leaving 12 bases between them. CDR3 length: 12 residues. The CDR3 nucleotides read TGTGCCAGTAGTACCTACAGCAGTAGCTACACCTTC. This translates into CASSTYSSSYTF. Full variable domain (remainder filled in from reference TRBV19 and TRBJ1-2): DGGITQSPKYLFRKEGQNVTLSCEQNLNHDAMYWYRQDPGQGLRLIYYSQIVNDFQKGDIAEGYSVSREKKESFPLTVTSAQKNPTAFYLCASSTYSSSYTFGSGTRLTVV.

The CDR3 protein is CASSYSRTGANVLTF. Written as DNA, the CDR3 is TGTGCCAGTAGTTACAGTCGGACCGGAGCCAACGTCCTGACTTTC. The chain uses TRBV19 and TRBJ2-6; D gene unclear. Trimming stripped 5 bases from V and 7 bases from J, with 15 bases between. CDR3 size: 15 residues. CDR1 and CDR2 from the germline V gene are LNHDA and SQIVND (reference sequence). Together with reference TRBV19 and TRBJ2-6, the CDR3 gives the full variable domain: DGGITQSPKYLFRKEGQNVTLSCEQNLNHDAMYWYRQDPGQGLRLIYYSQIVNDFQKGDIAEGYSVSREKKESFPLTVTSAQKNPTAFYLCASSYSRTGANVLTFGAGSRLTVL.

The chain carries TRBV15 and TRBJ2-7; the match to TRBD1 covers 9 bases. Per the germline V gene, CDR1 is LNHNV and CDR2 is YYDKDF (reference sequence). Trimming removed 3 bases from V and 1 base from J; junction bases left unmatched: 7. The CDR3 has 16 residues. This CDR3 reads CATSRNLQGASYEQYF. The CDR3 DNA reads TGTGCCACCAGCAGGAACCTACAGGGGGCTTCCTACGAGCAGTACTTC. The full variable domain, with the rest looked up from reference TRBV15 and TRBJ2-7, is DAMVIQNPRYQVTQFGKPVTLSCSQTLNHNVMYWYQQKSSQAPKLLFHYYDKDFNNEADTPDNFQSRRPNTSFCFLDIRSPGLGDTAMYLCATSRNLQGASYEQYFGPGTRLTVT.

The rearrangement links TRBV6-5 to TRBJ2-2; the D gene is possibly TRBD2 (5 bases). In germline, CDR1 is MNHEY, CDR2 SVGAGI. This CDR3 has 15 amino acids. The germline V and J ends were trimmed by 0 bases and 3 bases, with 8 bases remaining between them. Written as DNA, the CDR3 is TGTGCCAGCAGTTACTCCGGACTGTACACCGGGGAGCTGTTTTTT. Translating it yields CASSYSGLYTGELFF.

The chain links TRBV6-6 to TRBJ1-1; possibly TRBD1 for D (6 bases). Deletions cut 4 bases from V and 4 bases from J, with 13 bases between. The length of the CDR3 is 14 residues. CDR1 MNHNY and CDR2 SVGAGI come from the germline V gene (reference sequence). The CDR3 nucleotides are TGTGCCAGCAGTTGGGCGGGGGCGGGCACTGAAGCTTTCTTT. Translating gives CASSWAGAGTEAFF.

CDR3 coding DNA: TGTGCCAGCAGCAGAGGGACCAGGAACACTGAAGCTTTCTTT. Translation: CASSRGTRNTEAFF. The chain combines TRBV5-4 with TRBJ1-1; D may be TRBD1 (5 bases). Trimming removed 4 bases from V and 1 base from J, with 11 bases in between. CDR3 length: 14 residues. Germline-derived CDR1 and CDR2 are SGHNT and YYREEE (reference sequence).

The chain uses TRBV15 and TRBJ1-4; D gene uncertain. Trimming stripped 3 bases from V and 5 bases from J, with 7 bases between. In germline, CDR1 is LNHNV, CDR2 YYDKDF (reference sequence). The CDR3 is 13 residues long. CDR3 bases: TGTGCCACCAGCAGGGGGATCAATGAAAAACTGTTTTTT. Translating gives CATSRGINEKLFF.

The rearrangement links TRBV27 to TRBJ2-7; TRBD1 matches 7 bases. The V gene's germline CDR1 is MNHEY and CDR2 SMNVEV (reference sequence). The CDR3 is 14 amino acids. Unmatched junction bases numbered 12, after V lost 6 bases and J lost 7 bases. The CDR3 protein is CASRNGFTRGEQYF. In DNA, the CDR3 is TGTGCCAGCAGGAACGGCTTCACCAGGGGGGAGCAGTACTTC.

This sequence joins TRBV7-2 and TRBJ2-5; D is unclear. Trimming stripped 0 bases from V and 4 bases from J, with 6 bases between. This CDR3 has 13 residues. Germline V gene data show CDR1 as SGHTA and CDR2 as FQGNSA. Here the CDR3 reads CASSLAHRETQYF. In DNA, the CDR3 is TGTGCCAGCAGCTTAGCGCACCGAGAGACCCAGTACTTC.

The rearrangement links TRBV18 to TRBJ1-1, with D possibly matching TRBD1 (5 bases). Trimming cost V 3 bases and J 9 bases, with 23 bases left between them. In germline, CDR1 is KGHSH, CDR2 LQKENI. The CDR3 runs to 16 residues. The CDR3 protein is CASSPPATGGARKAFF. The CDR3 nucleotides are TGTGCCAGCTCACCCCCCGCCACAGGAGGGGCCAGAAAAGCTTTCTTT.